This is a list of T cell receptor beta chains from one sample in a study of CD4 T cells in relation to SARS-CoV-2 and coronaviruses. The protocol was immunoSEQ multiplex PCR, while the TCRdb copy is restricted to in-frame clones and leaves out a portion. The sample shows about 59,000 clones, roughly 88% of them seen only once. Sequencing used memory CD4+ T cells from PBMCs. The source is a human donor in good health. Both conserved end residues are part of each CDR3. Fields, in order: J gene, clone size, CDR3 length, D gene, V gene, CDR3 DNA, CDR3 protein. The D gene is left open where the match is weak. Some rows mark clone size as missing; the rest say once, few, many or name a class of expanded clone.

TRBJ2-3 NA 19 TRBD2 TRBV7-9 TGTGCCAGCAGCTCTAGGACGGAGACGGCGGGAGGACGATCAGATACGCAGTATTTT CASSSRTETAGGRSDTQYF
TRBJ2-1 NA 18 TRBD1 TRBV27 TGTGCCAGCAGACGGACAGGGGGCGGTGGCGGAGCTAGCAATGAGCAGTTCTTC CASRRTGGGGGASNEQFF
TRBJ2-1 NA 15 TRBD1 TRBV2 TGTGCCAGCAGTTTAGACAGGGGGCGATGGAATGAGCAGTTCTTC CASSLDRGRWNEQFF
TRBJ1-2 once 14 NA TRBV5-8 TGTGCCAGCAGCCGGGGGGACATTAACTATGGCTACACCTTC CASSRGDINYGYTF
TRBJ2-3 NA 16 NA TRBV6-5 TGTGCCAGCAGTTACCTAGCCCCCAGTAGCACAGATACGCAGTATTTT CASSYLAPSSTDTQYF
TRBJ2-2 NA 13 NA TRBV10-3 TGTGCCATCAGCCGGGATTCCACCGGGGAGCTGTTTTTT CAISRDSTGELFF
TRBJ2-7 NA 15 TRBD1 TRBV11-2 TGTGCCAGCAGCTCCGGGACAGGGGCTATCTACGAGCAGTACTTC CASSSGTGAIYEQYF
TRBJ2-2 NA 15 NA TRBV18 TGTGCCAGCTCACCCCGAACTAGTTCCACCGGGGAGCTGTTTTTT CASSPRTSSTGELFF
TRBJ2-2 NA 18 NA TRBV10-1 TGCGCCAGCAGTGAGCTTTTATCCGCAGGGGCGGACACCGGGGAGCTGTTTTTT CASSELLSAGADTGELFF
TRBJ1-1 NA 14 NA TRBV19 TGTGCCAGTAGTATATGGCAGCCGAACACTGAAGCTTTCTTT CASSIWQPNTEAFF
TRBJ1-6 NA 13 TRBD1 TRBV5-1 TGCGCCAGCAGCTTGGAGGACAGGGTCACCCTCCACTTT CASSLEDRVTLHF
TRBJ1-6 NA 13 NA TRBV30 TGTGCCTGGAGTGCTTCCCAGGTTCCACCCCTCCACTTT CAWSASQVPPLHF
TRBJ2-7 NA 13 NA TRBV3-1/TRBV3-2 TGTGCCAGCAGCCGATCGTGGACGTACGAGCAGTACTTC CASSRSWTYEQYF
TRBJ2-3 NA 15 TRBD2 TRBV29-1 TGCAGCGGCGCCTCGGGAGGACCTGGCACAGATACGCAGTATTTT CSGASGGPGTDTQYF
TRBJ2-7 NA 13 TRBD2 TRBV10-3 TGTGCCGCGGGTGAGGGAGGGATCCACGAGCAGTACTTC CAAGEGGIHEQYF
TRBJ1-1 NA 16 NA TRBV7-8 TGTGCCAGCAGCACCACCCAGGGACGTTTGAACACTGAAGCTTTCTTT CASSTTQGRLNTEAFF
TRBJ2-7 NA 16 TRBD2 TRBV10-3 TGTGCCATCAGTGAGGCCTCTAGCGGGAGGAGGTACGAGCAGTACTTC CAISEASSGRRYEQYF
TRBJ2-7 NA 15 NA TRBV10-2 TGCGCCAGCAGTGAGTCGGGGGGACAAGCCTACGAGCAGTACTTC CASSESGGQAYEQYF
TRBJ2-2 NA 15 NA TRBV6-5 TGTGCCAGCAGTTATGAAGGAGGGAACACCGGGGAGCTGTTTTTT CASSYEGGNTGELFF
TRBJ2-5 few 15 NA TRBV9 TGTGCCAGCAGCACACGGGCTACTCGGGGGGAGACCCAGTACTTC CASSTRATRGETQYF
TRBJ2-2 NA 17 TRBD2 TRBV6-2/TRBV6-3 TGTGCCAGCACCCCCGGACTAGCGGGAGTGGGCACCGGGGAGCTGTTTTTT CASTPGLAGVGTGELFF
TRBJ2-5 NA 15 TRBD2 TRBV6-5 TGTGCCAGCAGTTACCGGACTAGCGGGAAAGAGACCCAGTACTTC CASSYRTSGKETQYF
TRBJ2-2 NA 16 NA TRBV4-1 TGCGCCAGCAGCCAAGTAAAACTAGGAGGCCGCGGGGAGCTGTTTTTT CASSQVKLGGRGELFF
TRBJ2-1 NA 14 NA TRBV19 TGTGCCAGTAGTTGGGACACGGGTGGCTATGAGCAGTTCTTC CASSWDTGGYEQFF
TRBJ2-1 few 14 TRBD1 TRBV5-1 TGCGCCAGCAGCTTACAGACAGGGGGAAATGAGCAGTTCTTC CASSLQTGGNEQFF
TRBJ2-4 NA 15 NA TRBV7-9 TGTGCCAGCAGCTTAGTGGGGGGGGCAGGGAACATTCAGTACTTC CASSLVGGAGNIQYF
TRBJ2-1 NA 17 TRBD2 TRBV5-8 TGTGCCAGCAGCCGGGGACTAGCGGAAAACAACTACAATGAGCAGTTCTTC CASSRGLAENNYNEQFF
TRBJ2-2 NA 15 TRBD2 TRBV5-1 TGCGCCAGCAGGGGACTAGCGGGAAACACCGGGGAGCTGTTTTTT CASRGLAGNTGELFF
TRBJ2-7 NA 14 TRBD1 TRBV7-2 TGTGCCAGCAGCTCTGACAGGGGAATCTACGAGCAGTACTTC CASSSDRGIYEQYF